Below, 3 T cell receptor beta chains from the same sample are listed, as sequenced in a study of T cells expressing NK-cell markers. After re-calling the 5' RACE reads, TCRdb lists one entry per CDR3 protein, DNA absent. The table lists about 460,000 distinct CDR3 sequences, with over 1.3% in the top ten. The sample taken for sequencing was blood T cells: a sorted CD56 or NKG2C T cell subset, CD4+ or CD8+ T cells, or bulk PBMC T cells (not recorded which). Source of these receptors: a woman aged 50 to 60 in good health.

The chain uses TRBV18 and TRBJ2-2; the TRBD2 assignment by TCRdb is unverifiable without DNA. This CDR3 comprises 15 residues. Germline-derived CDR1 and CDR2 are KGHSH and LQKENI. The CDR3 sequence: CASSPIAGESGELFF.

The chain couples TRBV5-6 to TRBJ2-4. This CDR3 has 13 residues. Germline CDR1 SGHDT, CDR2 YYEEEE. CDR3 sequence: CASSLTGEHIQYF.

The rearrangement links TRBV11-2 to TRBJ2-5; TCRdb selects TRBD1, and the lack of DNA leaves this call unchecked. Per the germline V gene, CDR1 is SGHAT and CDR2 is FQNNGV. The CDR3 contains 13 residues. Here the CDR3 reads CASGIQGRETQYF.